This T cell receptor (beta chain) was sequenced in a study of cytomegalovirus exposure and HLA in healthy donors. Regarding the study as a whole: Later, an analysis showed that TCR beta chains associated with HLA were more clonally expanded than others that were equally common. Rare TCR sequences predominated, though certain public TCRs were found in many donors. Later work found most CMV-associated TCR beta chains apparently HLA-restricted.

This CDR3 has 11 amino acids. Trimming left V 6 bases short and J 3 bases short, with 4 bases between. Germline CDR1 and CDR2: MNHEY and SVGAGI. A note on this clone: What it binds is not known.

Though probably carrying unrecorded immune exposures, donors were nominally healthy at sampling. Vbeta (60) and Jbeta (13) primers were used in the PCR. Here immunoSEQ multiplex PCR was the method, and the copy in TCRdb shows in-frame clones only, minus some. Of over 120,000 clones in the sample, approximately 63% were seen once. The clonotype was recovered from a woman aged 60 to 75 in good health and CMV-seropositive. The V gene is TRBV6-5, the J gene TRBJ2-3; D call uncertain. Source material: PBMCs. CDR3 protein: CASSLTDTQYF. The CDR3 coding sequence is TGTGCCAGCAGCTTGACAGATACGCAGTATTTT.